Shown below are 14 T cell receptor beta chains from a single sample sequenced in a study of Graves' ophthalmopathy and Graves' hyperthyroidism. Researchers took RNA transcripts and amplified TCR beta CDR3 regions from them. First-round RT-PCR with HTBI primers preceded a second-round multiplex PCR. TCRdb processed the multiplex PCR reads anew with MiXCR; each CDR3 protein has one entry. The profile shows hundreds of thousands of distinct CDR3 sequences, around 42% of them singletons. Sample: peripheral blood. The source is an adult man with Graves' ophthalmopathy.

The rearrangement uses TRBV24-1 and TRBJ1-1, with a weak D call TRBD1 (5 bases). With 12 bases removed from V and 1 base from J, the gap between germline ends came to 14 bases. Germline loops: CDR1 KGHDR, CDR2 SFDVKD. This CDR3 comprises 13 residues. CDR3 in DNA: TGTGCCTGGGGCCGGGACCCGAACACTGAAGCTTTCTTT. It codes for CAWGRDPNTEAFF.

The table lists this clonotype with a few counts. The rearrangement joins TRBV28 to TRBJ2-7, with D uncertain. The CDR3 is 10 residues long. With 5 bases removed from V and 5 bases from J, the gap between germline ends came to 4 bases. Germline CDR1 and CDR2: MDHEN and SYDVKM. The CDR3 DNA is TGTGCCAGCAGTGCTCACGAGCAGTACTTC. Its translation is CASSAHEQYF.

Of note for this clonotype: A much larger clone differs from this one at a single base, so this may be a read error. The rearrangement joins TRBV7-2 to TRBJ2-2; weak D call: TRBD2 (5 bases). This CDR3 is built from 11 residues. Germline V gene data show CDR1 as SGHTA and CDR2 as FQGNSA. The CDR3 protein is CASSNTGELLF. The DNA for the CDR3 is TGTGCCAGCAGCAATACCGGGGAGCTGCTTTTT. The full variable domain, in which reference TRBV7-2 and TRBJ2-2 provide the parts outside the CDR3, is GAGVSQSPSNKVTEKGKDVELRCDPISGHTALYWYRQSLGQGLEFLIYFQGNSAPDKSGLPSDRFSAERTGGSVSTLTIQRTQQEDSAVYLCASSNTGELLFGEGSRLTVL.

This rearrangement joins TRBV10-3 to TRBJ2-2; D gene ambiguous. This CDR3 is built from 15 residues. Germline CDR1 is ENHRY and CDR2 is SYGVKD. Trimming took 5 bases from V and 1 from J, leaving 11 bases between them. CDR3 sequence (DNA): TGTGCCATCAGTCCCGGTGGGGAGAACACCGGGGAGCTGTTTTTT. Translation gives CAISPGGENTGELFF.

Note on this clonotype: Compared with germline, one end of the junction differs, possibly owing to a read error. This chain joins TRBV10-3 and TRBJ1-2, with 8 bases aligning to TRBD1. Germline assignment: CDR1 ENHRY and CDR2 SYGVKD. CDR3 size: 15 residues. CDR3 amino acids: CASSYSGQVNYGYTF. DNA of the CDR3: TGTGCCAGCAGTTACTCGGGACAGGTGAACTATGGCTACACCTTC.

In this sample, this clonotype turned up once. The junction shows a germline mismatch at one end, possibly a read error. This chain uses TRBV9 with TRBJ2-5; 8 bases match TRBD1. CDR1 is SGDLS and CDR2 is YYNGEE in the germline V gene. CDR3 length equals 14 residues. In nucleotides, the CDR3 is TGCGCCAGCAGCCAAACCGGGACAGGAGGGATCCAGTACTTC. This sequence encodes CASSQTGTGGIQYF.

This chain links TRBV7-8 with TRBJ1-4, with D unresolved. V was pared by 5 bases and J by 7 bases, with 8 bases between. The germline V gene encodes CDR1 SGHVS and CDR2 FQNEAQ. The CDR3 loop spans 12 amino acids. In DNA, the CDR3 is TGTGCCAGCAGCCTTCGGAGTGAAAAACTGTTTTTT. Its protein is CASSLRSEKLFF.

This clonotype has a handful of counts. This chain joins TRBV10-3 and TRBJ1-4; D unclear. V was trimmed by 3 bases and J by 7 bases, leaving 12 bases between them. CDR1 is ENHRY, CDR2 SYGVKD, per germline. The CDR3 totals 14 residues. As DNA, the CDR3 is TGTGCCATCAGTGAACGTCAGGAAGGTGAAAAACTGTTTTTT. Residues: CAISERQEGEKLFF.

The chain employs TRBV28 and TRBJ1-1; no reliable D call. This CDR3 spans 12 amino acids. CDR1 and CDR2 from the germline V gene are MDHEN and SYDVKM. V lost 5 bases and J 7 bases, leaving 11 bases between the germline ends. This chain's CDR3 is CASSERRGEAFF. DNA of the CDR3: TGTGCCAGCAGTGAAAGACGGGGTGAAGCTTTCTTT.

The J gene is TRBJ2-7, the V gene TRBV6-1, with a possible D match to TRBD1 (7 bases). V lost 2 bases to trimming and J lost 4 bases, with 9 bases between them. CDR1 and CDR2 (germline): MNHNS, SASEGT. CDR3 size: 13 residues. This chain's CDR3 is CASSEQGGYEQYF. CDR3 sequence (DNA): TGTGCCAGCAGTGAACAGGGGGGTTACGAGCAGTACTTC.

This clonotype has only one observation. As DNA, the CDR3 is TGTGCCAGCAGGGGACGGACAGGGCCTATCCACACCGGGGAGCTGTTTTTT. It is translated as CASRGRTGPIHTGELFF. The rearrangement joins TRBV10-3 to TRBJ2-2; 8 nucleotides agree with TRBD1. The CDR3 loop spans 17 amino acids. The ends lost 10 bases at V and 3 bases at J; junction bases unmatched: 16. CDR1 and CDR2 from the germline V gene are ENHRY and SYGVKD.

The chain recombines TRBV7-9 with TRBJ2-7; possibly TRBD1 for D (5 bases). The J call may be in error: the DNA end matches TRBJ2-5 better. Germline assignment: CDR1 SEHNR and CDR2 FQNEAQ (reference sequence). The CDR3 has 14 amino acids. The CDR3 loop is CASSPTAGMGTQYF. CDR3 nucleotide sequence: TGTGCCAGCAGCCCCACGGCAGGGATGGGGACCCAGTACTTC.

This clonotype was found many times. The CDR3 protein is CATGNNYGYTF. The DNA of the CDR3 is TGTGCCACCGGGAATAACTATGGCTACACCTTC. The chain employs TRBV10-3 and TRBJ1-2; no firm D call. The CDR3 totals 11 residues. Trimming took 10 bases from V and 1 from J, leaving 7 bases between them. Germline assignment: CDR1 ENHRY and CDR2 SYGVKD.

V is TRBV15 and J is TRBJ2-5, with TRBD2 matching over 12 bases. V was clipped by 5 bases and J by 5 bases; unmatched bases: 9. Per the germline V gene, CDR1 is LNHNV and CDR2 is YYDKDF (reference sequence). CDR3 length: 16 amino acids. The CDR3: CATSSRLAGAWETQYF. In DNA, the CDR3 is TGTGCCACCAGCTCCAGACTAGCGGGGGCGTGGGAGACCCAGTACTTC.